This entry features one TCR beta chain sequence. Assay: immunoSEQ multiplex PCR; the TCRdb copy retains only in-frame clones and omits some. The sample carries 30,000 or so clones, around 87% recorded once. The data were obtained in a study of blood T cell repertoires in COVID-19. Sequenced: peripheral blood. This clonotype was sampled from a man aged 60 to 75 with active COVID-19.

This CDR3 reads CASSANLLGGAVQYF. The CDR3 DNA is TGTGCCAGCAGCGCAAACCTCCTAGGGGGGGCCGTGCAGTACTTC. The chain joins TRBV7-8 to TRBJ2-7; D is perhaps TRBD2 (7 bases). CDR3 length: 15 residues. Germline loops: CDR1 SGHVS, CDR2 FQNEAQ. With 5 bases removed from V and 9 bases from J, the gap between germline ends came to 23 bases.